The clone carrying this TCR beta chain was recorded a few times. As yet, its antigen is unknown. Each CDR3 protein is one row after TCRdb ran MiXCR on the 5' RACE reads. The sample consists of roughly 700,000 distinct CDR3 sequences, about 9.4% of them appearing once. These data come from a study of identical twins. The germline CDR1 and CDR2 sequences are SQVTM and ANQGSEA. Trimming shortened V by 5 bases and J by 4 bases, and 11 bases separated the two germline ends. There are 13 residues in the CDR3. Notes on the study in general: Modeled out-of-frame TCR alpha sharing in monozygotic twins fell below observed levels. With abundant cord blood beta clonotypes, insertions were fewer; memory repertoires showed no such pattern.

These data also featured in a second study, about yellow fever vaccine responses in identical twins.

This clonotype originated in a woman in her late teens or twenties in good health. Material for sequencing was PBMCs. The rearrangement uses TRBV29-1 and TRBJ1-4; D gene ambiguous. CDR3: CSVYRAGNEKLFF. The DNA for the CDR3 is TGCAGCGTTTACCGGGCCGGTAATGAAAAACTGTTTTTT.